The 23 T cell receptor beta chains below come from one sample, sequenced in a study of CD8 T cells in Susac syndrome. Reverse transcription of roughly 0.45 to 1 ug RNA was carried out with random hexamers. TCRdb used MiXCR to reprocess the immunoSEQ multiplex PCR reads, holding one entry per CDR3 protein. Seen here are 200,000 or so distinct CDR3 sequences, about 96% observed once, and the top ten hold about 0.087%. Sequencing was done on a sample of CD4+ T cells from PBMCs. These receptors were obtained from a human donor with multiple sclerosis.

The genes are TRBV5-1 and TRBJ2-5; D possibly corresponds to TRBD2 (5 bases). Trimming pared 2 bases from V and 4 bases from J, leaving 9 bases between. The CDR3 loop spans 13 amino acids. Germline CDR1 is SGHRS and CDR2 is YFSETQ. CDR3 bases: TGCGCCAGCAGCTTTTTCGGGGTAGAGACCCAGTACTTC. This encodes CASSFFGVETQYF. Full variable domain (rest looked up from reference TRBV5-1 and TRBJ2-5): KAGVTQTPRYLIKTRGQQVTLSCSPISGHRSVSWYQQTPGQGLQFLFEYFSETQRNKGNFPGRFSGRQFSNSRSEMNVSTLELGDSALYLCASSFFGVETQYFGPGTRLLVL.

The genes are TRBV29-1 and TRBJ2-5; weak D call: TRBD1 (5 bases). CDR3 size: 11 residues. Germline CDR1 reads SQVTM; CDR2 reads ANQGSEA. V lost 4 bases and J lost 4, with 7 bases in between. CDR3 sequence reads: CSVGRGETQYF. CDR3 DNA sequence: TGCAGCGTTGGTAGGGGAGAGACCCAGTACTTC. The full variable domain, its missing parts supplied by reference TRBV29-1 and TRBJ2-5, is SAVISQKPSRDICQRGTSLTIQCQVDSQVTMMFWYRQQPGQSLTLIATANQGSEATYESGFVIDKFPISRPNLTFSTLTVSNMSPEDSSIYLCSVGRGETQYFGPGTRLLVL.

The rearrangement links TRBV20-1 to TRBJ2-3; D unclear. The CDR3 is 13 amino acids. Trimming stripped 1 base from V and 0 bases from J, with 5 bases between. Germline CDR1 reads DFQATT; CDR2 reads SNEGSKA (reference sequence). The CDR3 region has the DNA TGCAGTGCTAGAGCCACGAGCACAGATACGCAGTATTTT. The encoded protein is CSARATSTDTQYF.

The chain links TRBV27 to TRBJ2-7, with D uncertain. The CDR3 has 14 residues. The V and J ends lost 2 bases and 0 bases respectively, with 8 bases between them. Germline V lookup: CDR1 MNHEY, CDR2 SMNVEV (reference sequence). CDR3 in amino acids: CASSLGQLSYEQYF. CDR3 in DNA: TGTGCCAGCAGTTTAGGGCAGCTCTCCTACGAGCAGTACTTC.

This clonotype has only one observation. This chain joins TRBV20-1 and TRBJ2-1; TRBD2 matches at 15 bases. J was trimmed by 2 bases and V by 5 bases; bases with no gene match: 10. Germline assignment: CDR1 DFQATT and CDR2 SNEGSKA (reference sequence). There are 18 residues in the CDR3. The CDR3 DNA sequence: TGCAGTGCTCCCTCCGGGACTAGCGGGAGGTCCACCTACAATGAGCAGTTCTTC. It is translated as CSAPSGTSGRSTYNEQFF.

A single count supports this clonotype. This chain uses TRBV5-1 with TRBJ1-1; D is uncertain. This CDR3 comprises 15 residues. The germline V gene encodes CDR1 SGHRS and CDR2 YFSETQ. V lost 1 base and J lost 1, with 11 bases in between. The CDR3 region has the DNA TGCGCCAGCAGCTTGAACAGCTGGGAGAACACTGAAGCTTTCTTT. Encoded protein: CASSLNSWENTEAFF.

The J gene is TRBJ2-5, the V gene TRBV12-3 or TRBV12-4; the D gene could be TRBD1 or TRBD2 (5 bases each). The CDR3 length is 17 residues. Trimming took 2 bases from V and 0 from J, leaving 16 bases between them. The CDR3 DNA follows: TGTGCCAGCAGTTTATTGAGGTGGGGGACCGACCAAGAGACCCAGTACTTC. Translated, it gives CASSLLRWGTDQETQYF.

The V gene is TRBV12-3 or TRBV12-4, the J gene TRBJ2-2, with D perhaps being TRBD1 or TRBD2 (5 bases each). The germline V and J ends were trimmed by 2 bases and 4 bases, with 11 bases remaining between them. The CDR3 is 15 amino acids. CDR3 in DNA: TGTGCCAGCAGTTTATTGGGGGTTCTCACCGGGGAGCTGTTTTTT. Protein sequence: CASSLLGVLTGELFF.

The sample holds one count of this clonotype. V and J are TRBV9 and TRBJ1-1; D perhaps matches TRBD1 (5 bases). Trimming left V 0 bases short and J 5 bases short, with 14 bases between. Germline CDR1 SGDLS, CDR2 YYNGEE. There are 15 residues in the CDR3. In DNA, the CDR3 is TGTGCCAGCAGCGTAGCTCCAGGGCGGGGGACTGAAGCTTTCTTT. Protein product: CASSVAPGRGTEAFF.

The rearrangement links TRBV5-4 to TRBJ1-1; the match to TRBD1 covers 7 bases. The CDR3 spans 15 residues. With 9 bases clipped from V and 0 bases from J, the junction kept 11 bases outside the gene matches. The germline V gene has CDR1 SGHNT and CDR2 YYREEE (reference sequence). The DNA for the CDR3 is TGTGCCATCACCGACAGGGACTTGATGAACACTGAAGCTTTCTTT. It codes for CAITDRDLMNTEAFF.

The rearrangement joins TRBV5-1 to TRBJ2-1, with 10 nucleotides matching TRBD1. CDR1 is SGHRS and CDR2 is YFSETQ in the germline V gene. This CDR3 contains 15 residues. J lost 0 bases, V lost 6 bases, and 3 bases had no gene match. CDR3 protein: CASTDRGTSYNEQFF. The CDR3 coding sequence is TGCGCCAGCACGGACAGGGGGACCTCCTACAATGAGCAGTTCTTC. Combining the CDR3 with reference TRBV5-1 and TRBJ2-1 gives the whole variable domain KAGVTQTPRYLIKTRGQQVTLSCSPISGHRSVSWYQQTPGQGLQFLFEYFSETQRNKGNFPGRFSGRQFSNSRSEMNVSTLELGDSALYLCASTDRGTSYNEQFFGPGTRLTVL.

The rearrangement links TRBV7-3 to TRBJ1-2; D possibly corresponds to TRBD1 (5 bases). Trimming removed 5 bases from V and 6 bases from J, with 13 bases in between. The CDR3 is made up of 13 amino acids. CDR1 and CDR2 (germline): SGHTA, FQGTGA. The CDR3 spells CASSAGTEDGYTF. The CDR3 DNA sequence: TGTGCCAGCAGCGCCGGGACCGAAGATGGCTACACCTTC.

This chain connects TRBV15 to TRBJ1-4; 11 bases are shared with TRBD1. The CDR3 runs to 15 residues. V trimming: 8 bases; J trimming: 0 bases; junction bases outside the gene matches: 2. In germline, CDR1 is LNHNV, CDR2 YYDKDF (reference sequence). The CDR3 is CATGGQGATNEKLFF. CDR3 nucleotide sequence: TGTGCCACCGGGGGACAGGGGGCAACTAATGAAAAACTGTTTTTT.

The chain combines TRBV5-1 with TRBJ2-7; 7 bases map to TRBD1. V dropped 2 bases and J dropped 3; count of bases not matched to a gene: 5. The CDR3 consists of 14 residues. In germline, CDR1 is SGHRS, CDR2 YFSETQ. CDR3 amino acids: CASSFPPGGYEQYF. The CDR3 bases are TGCGCCAGCAGCTTCCCGCCAGGGGGCTACGAGCAGTACTTC.

The chain couples TRBV7-9 to TRBJ2-3; D might be TRBD2 (6 bases). Deletions cut 5 bases from V and 8 bases from J, with 14 bases between. This CDR3 comprises 13 residues. The germline gives CDR1 SEHNR, CDR2 FQNEAQ (reference sequence). CDR3 DNA sequence: TGTGCCAGCAGCCCTGTCGGAGGGACTACGCAGTATTTT. Translating gives CASSPVGGTTQYF.

The chain uses TRBV3-1 and TRBJ1-1; D gene unclear. CDR1 and CDR2 from the germline V gene are LGHDT and YNNKEL (reference sequence). Trimming took off 1 base at V and 7 bases at J, with 13 bases between the two ends. CDR3 length: 14 residues. The DNA for the CDR3 is TGTGCCAGCAGCCAAGCGGTGAGTGTTAGTGAAGCTTTCTTT. The encoded protein is CASSQAVSVSEAFF.

The chain is built from TRBV6-5 and TRBJ1-3, with unresolved D. The V end was cut by 9 bases, the J end by 0 bases, with 9 bases between. Germline values: CDR1 MNHEY, CDR2 SVGAGI. This CDR3 is built from 13 residues. Written as DNA, the CDR3 is TGTGCCAGTAGACGGGCCTCTGGAAACACCATATATTTT. This codes for CASRRASGNTIYF.

The V call is TRBV18, the J call TRBJ2-7; no firm D call. The CDR3 is 13 residues long. V shed 2 bases and J shed 5 bases, with 10 bases lying between them. Germline CDR1 reads KGHSH; CDR2 reads LQKENI. The CDR3 reads CASSPGSSHEQYF. In DNA form, the CDR3 reads TGTGCCAGCTCACCAGGCAGCTCTCACGAGCAGTACTTC.

This chain uses TRBV20-1 with TRBJ2-5; D is ambiguous. The germline CDR1 and CDR2 sequences are DFQATT and SNEGSKA (reference sequence). Trimming pared 0 bases from V and 6 bases from J, leaving 11 bases between. The CDR3 consists of 13 residues. The CDR3 DNA follows: TGCAGTGCTAGAGACGGTTTGTTGAAGACCCAGTACTTC. Its translation: CSARDGLLKTQYF.

The J gene is TRBJ1-1, the V gene TRBV30; D perhaps matches TRBD1 (6 bases). The CDR3 is 12 amino acids. CDR1 and CDR2 from the germline V gene are GTSNPN and SVGIG (reference sequence). The V end lost 2 bases, the J end lost 10 bases, and 14 bases lay between the germline ends. The CDR3 loop is CAWSNRARGAFF. In DNA, the CDR3 is TGTGCCTGGAGTAACAGGGCGCGGGGAGCTTTCTTT.

This rearrangement joins TRBV6-1 to TRBJ1-6; D might be TRBD1 (5 bases). Germline CDR1 MNHNS, CDR2 SASEGT. Trimming removed 6 bases from V and 10 bases from J, with 10 bases in between. The CDR3 consists of 12 residues. The CDR3 DNA is TGTGCCAGCAGGGTCGGGGGATCACCCCTCCACTTT. Residues: CASRVGGSPLHF.

The chain combines TRBV29-1 with TRBJ1-1; D gene uncertain. Looked up from germline, CDR1 is SQVTM and CDR2 is ANQGSEA. V was pared by 2 bases and J by 3 bases, with 22 bases between. The CDR3 totals 17 residues. CDR3 coding DNA: TGCAGCGTTGAACCCTCTTTCAGGCTACCGGACTACACTGAAGCTTTCTTT. This gives the protein CSVEPSFRLPDYTEAFF.

This chain joins TRBV30 and TRBJ1-2; possibly TRBD1 for D (5 bases). There are 15 residues in the CDR3. Between the trimmed V and J ends, which lost 3 bases and 8 bases, there was a span of 22 bases. Germline CDR1 GTSNPN, CDR2 SVGIG (reference sequence). The DNA for the CDR3 is TGTGCCTGGAGGACCTCGGGGGATGGCAGGAAGGGCTACACCTTC. It specifies CAWRTSGDGRKGYTF.